The 5 T cell receptor beta chains reported below all come from one sample, sequenced in a study of radiotherapy plus CTLA-4 blockade in lung cancer. Libraries were prepared by immunoSEQ multiplex PCR; TCRdb keeps only in-frame clonotypes and omits some of them. The sample records 60,000 to 70,000 clones, around four fifths being singletons. The sequences come from peripheral blood, collected from a patient treated with radiotherapy plus ipilimumab. The receptors shown here come from a human donor with non-small cell lung cancer who had a partial response to radiotherapy plus ipilimumab.

The J gene is TRBJ2-7, the V gene TRBV13; D gene uncertain. The V end was cut by 5 bases, the J end by 0 bases, with 14 bases between. This CDR3 has 15 amino acids. Germline-derived CDR1 and CDR2 are PRHDT and FYEKMQ (reference sequence). The CDR3 region is CASSPYSLSSYEQYF. In DNA, the CDR3 is TGTGCCAGCAGCCCCTACTCTCTAAGCTCCTACGAGCAGTACTTC.

This clone was counted a few times. The CDR3 here is CAISNTARGSDNEQFF. CDR3 DNA sequence: TGTGCCATCTCAAACACAGCCAGGGGATCAGACAATGAGCAGTTCTTC. The rearrangement joins TRBV10-3 to TRBJ2-1, with D perhaps TRBD1 (6 bases). V was shortened by 8 bases and J by 5 bases, with 22 bases between the two germline ends. Germline values: CDR1 ENHRY, CDR2 SYGVKD. The CDR3 spans 16 residues.

V is TRBV5-1 and J is TRBJ1-2; the match to TRBD1 covers 7 bases. From germline, CDR1 is SGHRS and CDR2 YFSETQ. This CDR3 contains 15 residues. J was trimmed by 3 bases and V by 0 bases; bases with no gene match: 5. The chain's CDR3 is CASSLATGIDYGYTF. CDR3 DNA: TGCGCCAGCAGCTTGGCGACAGGGATTGACTATGGCTACACCTTC.

The chain joins TRBV30 to TRBJ2-5; perhaps TRBD2 as D (6 bases). The CDR3 consists of 12 residues. Trimming stripped 1 base from V and 3 bases from J, with 6 bases between. The V gene's germline CDR1 is GTSNPN and CDR2 SVGIG (reference sequence). The CDR3 DNA follows: TGTGCCTGGAGTGCTAGCGAAGAGACCCAGTACTTC. The encoded protein is CAWSASEETQYF.

The rearrangement joins TRBV18 to TRBJ2-1; D gene ambiguous. The V gene's germline CDR1 is KGHSH and CDR2 LQKENI. CDR3 length equals 14 residues. V dropped 6 bases and J dropped 8 bases, with 17 bases sitting between them. This CDR3 reads CASSLTRGRDEQFF. The CDR3 nucleotides are TGTGCCAGCTCCCTCACCCGAGGTAGAGATGAGCAGTTCTTC. The complete variable domain, with remaining parts taken from reference TRBV18 and TRBJ2-1, reads NAGVMQNPRHLVRRRGQEARLRCSPMKGHSHVYWYRQLPEEGLKFMVYLQKENIIDESGMPKERFSAEFPKEGPSILRIQQVVRGDSAAYFCASSLTRGRDEQFFGPGTRLTVL.